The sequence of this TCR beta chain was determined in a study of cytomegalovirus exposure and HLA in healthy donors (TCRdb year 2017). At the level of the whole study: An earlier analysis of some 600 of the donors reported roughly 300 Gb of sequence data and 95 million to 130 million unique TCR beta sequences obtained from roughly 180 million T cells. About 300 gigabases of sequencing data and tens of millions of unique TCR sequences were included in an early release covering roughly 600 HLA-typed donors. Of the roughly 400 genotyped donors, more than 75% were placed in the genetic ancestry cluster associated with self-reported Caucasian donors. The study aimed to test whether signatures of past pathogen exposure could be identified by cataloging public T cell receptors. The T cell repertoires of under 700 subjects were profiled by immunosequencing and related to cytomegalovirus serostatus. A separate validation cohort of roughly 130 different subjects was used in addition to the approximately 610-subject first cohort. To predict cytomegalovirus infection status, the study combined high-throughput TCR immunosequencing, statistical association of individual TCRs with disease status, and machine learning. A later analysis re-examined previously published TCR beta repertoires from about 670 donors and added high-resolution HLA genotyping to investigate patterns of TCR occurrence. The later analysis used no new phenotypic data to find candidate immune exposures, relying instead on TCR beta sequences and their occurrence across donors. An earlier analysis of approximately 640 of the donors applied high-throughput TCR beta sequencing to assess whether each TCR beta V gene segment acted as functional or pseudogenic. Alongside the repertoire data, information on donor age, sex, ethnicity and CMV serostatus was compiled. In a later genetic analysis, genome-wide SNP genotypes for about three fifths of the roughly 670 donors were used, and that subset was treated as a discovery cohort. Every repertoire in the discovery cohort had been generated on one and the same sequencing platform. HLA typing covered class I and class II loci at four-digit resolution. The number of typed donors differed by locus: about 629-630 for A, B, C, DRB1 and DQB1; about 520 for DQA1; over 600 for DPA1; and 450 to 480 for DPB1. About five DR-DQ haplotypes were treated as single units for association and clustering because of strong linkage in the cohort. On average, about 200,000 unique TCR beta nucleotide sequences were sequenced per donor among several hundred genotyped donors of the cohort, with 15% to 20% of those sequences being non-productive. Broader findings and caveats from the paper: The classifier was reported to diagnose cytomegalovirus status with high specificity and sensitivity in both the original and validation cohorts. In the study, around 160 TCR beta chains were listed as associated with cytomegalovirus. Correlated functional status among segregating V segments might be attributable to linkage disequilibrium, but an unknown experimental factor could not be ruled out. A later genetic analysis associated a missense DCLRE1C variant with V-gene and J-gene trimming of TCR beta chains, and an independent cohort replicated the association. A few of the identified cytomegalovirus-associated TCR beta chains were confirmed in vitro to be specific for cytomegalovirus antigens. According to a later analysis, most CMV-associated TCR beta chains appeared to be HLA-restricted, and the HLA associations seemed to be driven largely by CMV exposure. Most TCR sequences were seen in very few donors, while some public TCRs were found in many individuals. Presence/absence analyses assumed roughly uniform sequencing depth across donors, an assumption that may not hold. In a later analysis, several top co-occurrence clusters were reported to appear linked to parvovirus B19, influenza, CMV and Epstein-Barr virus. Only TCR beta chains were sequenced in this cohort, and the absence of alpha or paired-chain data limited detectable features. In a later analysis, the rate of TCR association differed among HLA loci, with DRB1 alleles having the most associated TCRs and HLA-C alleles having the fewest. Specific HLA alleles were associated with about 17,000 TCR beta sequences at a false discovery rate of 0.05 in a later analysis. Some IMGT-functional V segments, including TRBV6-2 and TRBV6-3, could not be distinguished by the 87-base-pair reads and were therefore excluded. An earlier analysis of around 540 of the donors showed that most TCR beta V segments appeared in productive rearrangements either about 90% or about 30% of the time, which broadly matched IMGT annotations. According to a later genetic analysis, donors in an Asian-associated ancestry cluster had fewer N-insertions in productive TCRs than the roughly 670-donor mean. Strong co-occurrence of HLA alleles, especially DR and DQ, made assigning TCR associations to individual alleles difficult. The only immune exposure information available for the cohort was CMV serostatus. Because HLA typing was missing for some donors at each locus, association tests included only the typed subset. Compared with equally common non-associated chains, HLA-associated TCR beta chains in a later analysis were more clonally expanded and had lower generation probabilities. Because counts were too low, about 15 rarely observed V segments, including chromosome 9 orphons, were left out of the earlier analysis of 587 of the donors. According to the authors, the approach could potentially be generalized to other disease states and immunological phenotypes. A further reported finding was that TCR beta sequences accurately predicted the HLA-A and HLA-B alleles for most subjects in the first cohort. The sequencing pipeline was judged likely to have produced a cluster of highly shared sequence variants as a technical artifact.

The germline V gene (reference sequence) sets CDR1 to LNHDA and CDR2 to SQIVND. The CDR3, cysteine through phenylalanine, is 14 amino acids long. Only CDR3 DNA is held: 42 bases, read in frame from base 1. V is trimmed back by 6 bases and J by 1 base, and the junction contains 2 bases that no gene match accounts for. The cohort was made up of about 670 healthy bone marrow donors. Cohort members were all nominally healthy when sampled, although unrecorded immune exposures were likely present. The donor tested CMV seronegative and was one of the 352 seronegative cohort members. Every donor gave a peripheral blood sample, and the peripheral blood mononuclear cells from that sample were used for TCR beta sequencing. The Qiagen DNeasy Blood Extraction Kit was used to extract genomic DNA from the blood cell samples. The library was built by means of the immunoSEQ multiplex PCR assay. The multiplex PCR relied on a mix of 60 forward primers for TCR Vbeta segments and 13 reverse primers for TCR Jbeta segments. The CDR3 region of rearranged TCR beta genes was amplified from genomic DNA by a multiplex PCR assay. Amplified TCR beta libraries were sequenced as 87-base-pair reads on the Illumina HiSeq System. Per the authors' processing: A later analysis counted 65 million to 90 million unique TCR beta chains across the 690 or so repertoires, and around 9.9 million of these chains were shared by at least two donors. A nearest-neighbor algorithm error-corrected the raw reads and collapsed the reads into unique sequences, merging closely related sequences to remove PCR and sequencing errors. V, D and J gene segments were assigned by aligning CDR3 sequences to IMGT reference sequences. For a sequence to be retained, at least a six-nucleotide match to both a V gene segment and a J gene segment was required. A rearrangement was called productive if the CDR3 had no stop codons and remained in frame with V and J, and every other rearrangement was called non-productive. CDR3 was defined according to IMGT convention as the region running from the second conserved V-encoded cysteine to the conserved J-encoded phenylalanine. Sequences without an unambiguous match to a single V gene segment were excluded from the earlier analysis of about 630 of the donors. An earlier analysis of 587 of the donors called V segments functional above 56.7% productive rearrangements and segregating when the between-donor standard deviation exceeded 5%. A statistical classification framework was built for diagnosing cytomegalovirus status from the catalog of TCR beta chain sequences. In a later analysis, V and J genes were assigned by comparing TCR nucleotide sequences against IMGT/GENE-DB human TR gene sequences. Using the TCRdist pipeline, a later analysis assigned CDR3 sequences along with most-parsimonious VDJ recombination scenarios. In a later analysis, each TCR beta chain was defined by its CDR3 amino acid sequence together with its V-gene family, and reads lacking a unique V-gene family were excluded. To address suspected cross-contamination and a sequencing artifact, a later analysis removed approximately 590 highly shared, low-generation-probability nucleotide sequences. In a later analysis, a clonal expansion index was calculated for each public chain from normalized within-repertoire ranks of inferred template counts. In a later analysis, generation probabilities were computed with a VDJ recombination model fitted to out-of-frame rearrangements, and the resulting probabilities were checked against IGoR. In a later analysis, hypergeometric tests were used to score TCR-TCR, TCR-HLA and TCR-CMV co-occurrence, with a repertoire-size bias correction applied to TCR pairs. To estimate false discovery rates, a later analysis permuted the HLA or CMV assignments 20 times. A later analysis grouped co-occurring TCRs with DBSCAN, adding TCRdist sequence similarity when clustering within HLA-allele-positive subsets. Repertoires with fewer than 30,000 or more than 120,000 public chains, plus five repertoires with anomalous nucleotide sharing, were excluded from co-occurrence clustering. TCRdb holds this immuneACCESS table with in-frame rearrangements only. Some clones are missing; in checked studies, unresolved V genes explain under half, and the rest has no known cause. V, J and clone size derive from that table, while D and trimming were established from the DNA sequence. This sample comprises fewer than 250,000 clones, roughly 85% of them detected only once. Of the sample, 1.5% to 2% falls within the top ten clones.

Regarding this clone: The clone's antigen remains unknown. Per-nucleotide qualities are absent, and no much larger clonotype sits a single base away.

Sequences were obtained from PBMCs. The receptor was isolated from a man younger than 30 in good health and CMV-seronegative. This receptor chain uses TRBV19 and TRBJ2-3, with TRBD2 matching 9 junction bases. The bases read TGTGCCAGTAGGAAGCGGGAGGGCACAGATACGCAGTATTTT. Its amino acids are CASRKREGTDTQYF.